This T cell receptor (beta chain) was captured in a study of tumor and adjacent non-tumor tissue in lung cancer. RNA was extracted from bulk tissue without any cell sorting. The library came from three nested PCR rounds adapted from ARM-PCR protocols. TCRdb used MiXCR to reprocess the multiplex PCR reads, holding one entry per CDR3 protein. The repertoire includes fewer than 150,000 distinct CDR3 sequences, around 66% of them detected once, and around a sixth sits in the top ten. V lost 4 bases, J lost 1 base, and 8 bases stayed unmatched. This CDR3 region has 17 residues. The germline V gene encodes CDR1 MDHEN and CDR2 SYDVKM.

The source of this sequence is a man aged 60-69 years with small cell lung cancer. The specimen was lung tumor tissue. J is TRBJ2-4 and V is TRBV28; 9 bases map to TRBD1. The CDR3 coding sequence is TGTGCCAGCAGTTCCCGGACAGGGGTCGGGGCCAAAAACATTCAGTACTTC. This sequence encodes CASSSRTGVGAKNIQYF.